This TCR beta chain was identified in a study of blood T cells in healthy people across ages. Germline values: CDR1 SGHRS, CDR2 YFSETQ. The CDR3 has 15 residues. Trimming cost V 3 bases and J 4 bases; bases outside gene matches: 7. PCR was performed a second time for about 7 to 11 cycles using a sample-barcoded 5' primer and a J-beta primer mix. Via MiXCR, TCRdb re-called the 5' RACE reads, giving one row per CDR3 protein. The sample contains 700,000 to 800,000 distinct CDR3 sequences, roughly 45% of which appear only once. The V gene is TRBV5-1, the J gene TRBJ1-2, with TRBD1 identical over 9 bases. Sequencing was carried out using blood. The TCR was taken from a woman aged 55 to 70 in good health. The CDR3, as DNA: TGCGCCAGCAGCTGGGTACAGGGGGCTAGCTATGGCTACACCTTC. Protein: CASSWVQGASYGYTF.